Listed below are T cell receptor beta chains from one sample, sequenced in a study of Graves' ophthalmopathy and Graves' hyperthyroidism. TCRdb independently ran MiXCR on the multiplex PCR reads; one entry per CDR3 protein. This sample has around 1.1 million distinct CDR3 sequences, with less than 45% found just once. The sample comprised peripheral blood or thyroid tissue (not recorded which). These receptors were taken from an adult man with Graves' hyperthyroidism. The conserved cysteine and the conserved F or W are not part of the CDR3 here. The order of the fields is V gene, D gene, J gene, CDR3 protein. A D gene is named only where the DNA matches it firmly.

V gene: TRBV24-1
D gene: TRBD1
J gene: TRBJ1-5
CDR3 protein: ATSEGQGVNQPQH

V gene: TRBV9
D gene: TRBD1
J gene: TRBJ1-6
CDR3 protein: ASSAAQGADSPLH

V gene: TRBV6-5
D gene: .
J gene: TRBJ1-2
CDR3 protein: ASSMGPRLGGYT

V gene: TRBV6-5
D gene: .
J gene: TRBJ1-4
CDR3 protein: ASSRGEGTNEKLF

V gene: TRBV12-3/TRBV12-4
D gene: .
J gene: TRBJ2-5
CDR3 protein: ASTGEKETQY

V gene: TRBV20-1
D gene: .
J gene: TRBJ2-7
CDR3 protein: SALHRYEQY

V gene: TRBV24-1
D gene: .
J gene: TRBJ1-2
CDR3 protein: ATSARLSAGGYGYT

V gene: TRBV11-2
D gene: TRBD1
J gene: TRBJ2-5
CDR3 protein: ASSRTGELQETQY

V gene: TRBV11-2
D gene: .
J gene: TRBJ1-2
CDR3 protein: ASSLTGGGGYT

V gene: TRBV30
D gene: TRBD2
J gene: TRBJ2-5
CDR3 protein: AWSSLAGFGETQY

V gene: TRBV7-2
D gene: .
J gene: TRBJ1-5
CDR3 protein: ASSFLINQPQH

V gene: TRBV7-2
D gene: TRBD2
J gene: TRBJ2-2
CDR3 protein: ASGRQREKTGELF

V gene: TRBV19
D gene: .
J gene: TRBJ1-3
CDR3 protein: ASSIYSGTGNTIY

V gene: TRBV2
D gene: .
J gene: TRBJ2-6
CDR3 protein: ASSRRTGANVLT

V gene: TRBV6-1
D gene: .
J gene: TRBJ1-5
CDR3 protein: ASSEVQGGETQH

V gene: TRBV7-9
D gene: .
J gene: TRBJ2-7
CDR3 protein: ASSPMTYEQY

V gene: TRBV5-4
D gene: TRBD1
J gene: TRBJ2-2
CDR3 protein: ASSSRQGARGELF

V gene: TRBV29-1
D gene: .
J gene: TRBJ2-2
CDR3 protein: SVDGGNTNTGELF

V gene: TRBV20-1
D gene: .
J gene: TRBJ1-4
CDR3 protein: SARRGGVWEKLF

V gene: TRBV2
D gene: TRBD2
J gene: TRBJ2-7
CDR3 protein: ASSDGLAGPTYEQY

V gene: TRBV12-3/TRBV12-4
D gene: .
J gene: TRBJ1-5
CDR3 protein: ASSLGSLHQPQH

V gene: TRBV29-1
D gene: .
J gene: TRBJ1-6
CDR3 protein: SSSSPLH

V gene: TRBV15
D gene: .
J gene: TRBJ2-7
CDR3 protein: ATSRDLGNQGEQY

V gene: TRBV2
D gene: .
J gene: TRBJ2-5
CDR3 protein: ASSEGWAGETQY

V gene: TRBV19
D gene: TRBD1
J gene: TRBJ1-5
CDR3 protein: ASSSLGTGGVGNQPQH

V gene: TRBV20-1
D gene: TRBD1
J gene: TRBJ2-5
CDR3 protein: SATHLGRGRQETQY

V gene: TRBV2
D gene: TRBD1
J gene: TRBJ2-5
CDR3 protein: ASGDRGMEAQY

V gene: TRBV5-5
D gene: .
J gene: TRBJ2-7
CDR3 protein: ASNPGGSYEQY

V gene: TRBV7-2
D gene: TRBD1
J gene: TRBJ2-5
CDR3 protein: ASSSRQGAETQY

V gene: TRBV10-3
D gene: TRBD2
J gene: TRBJ2-7
CDR3 protein: AIKPGTSGGAVGYEQY

V gene: TRBV19
D gene: .
J gene: TRBJ1-5
CDR3 protein: ASSIEVPRLNQPQH

V gene: TRBV2
D gene: TRBD1
J gene: TRBJ2-3
CDR3 protein: ASSLQGNADTQY

V gene: TRBV4-3
D gene: .
J gene: TRBJ2-3
CDR3 protein: ASSPLEYTDTQY

V gene: TRBV19
D gene: .
J gene: TRBJ1-2
CDR3 protein: ASSIQTNYGYT

V gene: TRBV5-1
D gene: .
J gene: TRBJ1-4
CDR3 protein: ASSYQGRGEKLF

V gene: TRBV7-3
D gene: TRBD2
J gene: TRBJ2-7
CDR3 protein: ASSLTGGYGDLQY

V gene: TRBV7-8
D gene: .
J gene: TRBJ2-5
CDR3 protein: ASISRRGETQY

V gene: TRBV7-2
D gene: .
J gene: TRBJ2-7
CDR3 protein: ASRRGSFSYEQY

V gene: TRBV7-9
D gene: .
J gene: TRBJ2-5
CDR3 protein: ASSLMEGTKETQY

V gene: TRBV5-1
D gene: .
J gene: TRBJ1-4
CDR3 protein: ASSLALQFGGEKLF

V gene: TRBV29-1
D gene: TRBD1
J gene: TRBJ1-4
CDR3 protein: SVTGTGVTNEKLF

V gene: TRBV10-2
D gene: TRBD1
J gene: TRBJ1-6
CDR3 protein: ASSDPGQDNNSPLH

V gene: TRBV7-8
D gene: .
J gene: TRBJ1-2
CDR3 protein: ASSLEEWGPHGYT

V gene: TRBV10-3
D gene: TRBD2
J gene: TRBJ2-7
CDR3 protein: AISSTAGGTYEQY

V gene: TRBV20-1
D gene: TRBD1
J gene: TRBJ1-6
CDR3 protein: SATGFRTGDSPLH

V gene: TRBV29-1
D gene: .
J gene: TRBJ1-2
CDR3 protein: SALSGGYGYT

V gene: TRBV14
D gene: TRBD1
J gene: TRBJ1-3
CDR3 protein: ASSQDLTGSGNTIY

V gene: TRBV10-3
D gene: .
J gene: TRBJ2-7
CDR3 protein: AISHSALYEQY

V gene: TRBV12-3/TRBV12-4
D gene: .
J gene: TRBJ2-7
CDR3 protein: ASSEFPGRDSYEQY

V gene: TRBV10-2
D gene: .
J gene: TRBJ2-5
CDR3 protein: ASSEGRMAQY

V gene: TRBV29-1
D gene: TRBD1
J gene: TRBJ2-7
CDR3 protein: SVEDRGQTYEQY

V gene: TRBV11-2
D gene: .
J gene: TRBJ1-1
CDR3 protein: ASSRGGRTTEAF

V gene: TRBV7-9
D gene: .
J gene: TRBJ2-5
CDR3 protein: ASSLARDPQETQY